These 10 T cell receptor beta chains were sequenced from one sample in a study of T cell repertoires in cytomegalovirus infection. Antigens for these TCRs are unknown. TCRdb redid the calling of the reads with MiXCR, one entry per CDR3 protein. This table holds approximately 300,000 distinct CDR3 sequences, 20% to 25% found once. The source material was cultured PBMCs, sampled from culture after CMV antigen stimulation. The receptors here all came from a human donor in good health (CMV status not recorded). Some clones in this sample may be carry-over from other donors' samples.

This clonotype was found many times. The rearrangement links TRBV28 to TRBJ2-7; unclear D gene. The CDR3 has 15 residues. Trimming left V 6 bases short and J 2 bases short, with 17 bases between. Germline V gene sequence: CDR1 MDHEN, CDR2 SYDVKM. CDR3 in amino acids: CASSPGARPPYEQYF. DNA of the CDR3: TGTGCCAGCAGCCCAGGTGCCCGTCCTCCCTACGAGCAGTACTTC.

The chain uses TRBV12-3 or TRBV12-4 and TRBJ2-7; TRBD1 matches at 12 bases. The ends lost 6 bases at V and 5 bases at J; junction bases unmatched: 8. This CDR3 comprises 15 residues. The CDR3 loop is CASSTGQGASNEQYV. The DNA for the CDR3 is TGTGCCAGCAGCACGGGACAGGGGGCTTCGAACGAGCAGTACGTC.

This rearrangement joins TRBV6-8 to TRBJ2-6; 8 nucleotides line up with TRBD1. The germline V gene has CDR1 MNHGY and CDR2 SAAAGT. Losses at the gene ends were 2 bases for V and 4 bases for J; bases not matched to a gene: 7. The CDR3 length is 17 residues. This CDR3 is CASSYGQGAGGANVLTF. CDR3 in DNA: TGTGCCAGCAGTTACGGGCAGGGGGCTGGAGGGGCCAACGTCCTGACTTTC.

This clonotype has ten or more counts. The CDR3 bases are TGTGCCAGCAGTTACTTGACCGGGGAGCTGTTTTTT. Translated, it gives CASSYLTGELFF. The rearrangement joins TRBV6-5 to TRBJ2-2; no clear D. This CDR3 has 12 amino acids. CDR1 MNHEY and CDR2 SVGAGI come from the germline V gene. Trimming cost V 1 base and J 5 bases, with 2 bases left between them.

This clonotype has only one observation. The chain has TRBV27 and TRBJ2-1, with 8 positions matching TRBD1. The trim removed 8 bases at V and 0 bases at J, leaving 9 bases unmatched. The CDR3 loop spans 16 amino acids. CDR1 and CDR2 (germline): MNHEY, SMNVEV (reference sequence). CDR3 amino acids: CASLQGGTSSYNEQFF. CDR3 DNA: TGTGCCAGCCTACAGGGGGGCACGAGCTCCTACAATGAGCAGTTCTTC.

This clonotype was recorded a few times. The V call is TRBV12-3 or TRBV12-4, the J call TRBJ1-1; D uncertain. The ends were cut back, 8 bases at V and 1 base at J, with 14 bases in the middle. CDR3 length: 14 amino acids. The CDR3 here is CASSSVGPNTEAFF. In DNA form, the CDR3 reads TGTGCCAGCTCATCGGTCGGGCCGAACACTGAAGCTTTCTTT.

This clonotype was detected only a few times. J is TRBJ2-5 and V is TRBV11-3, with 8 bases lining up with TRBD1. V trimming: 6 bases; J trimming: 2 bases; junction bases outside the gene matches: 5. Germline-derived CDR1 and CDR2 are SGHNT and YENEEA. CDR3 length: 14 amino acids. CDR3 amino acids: CASSSGQEQETQYF. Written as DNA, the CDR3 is TGTGCCAGCAGTTCGGGACAGGAGCAAGAGACCCAGTACTTC.

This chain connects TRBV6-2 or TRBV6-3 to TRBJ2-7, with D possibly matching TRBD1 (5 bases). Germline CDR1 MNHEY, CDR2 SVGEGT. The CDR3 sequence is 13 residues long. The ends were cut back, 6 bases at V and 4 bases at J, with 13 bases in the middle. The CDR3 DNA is TGTGCCAGCAGACCCAACGACAGATACGAGCAGTACGTC. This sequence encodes CASRPNDRYEQYV.

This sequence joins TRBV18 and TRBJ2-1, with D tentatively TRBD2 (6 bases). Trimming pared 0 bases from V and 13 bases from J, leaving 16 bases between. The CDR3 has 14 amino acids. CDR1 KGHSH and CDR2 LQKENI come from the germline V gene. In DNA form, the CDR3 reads TGTGCCAGCTCACCACCTTCTGTCGGGGGTGCCCAGTTCTTC. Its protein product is CASSPPSVGGAQFF.

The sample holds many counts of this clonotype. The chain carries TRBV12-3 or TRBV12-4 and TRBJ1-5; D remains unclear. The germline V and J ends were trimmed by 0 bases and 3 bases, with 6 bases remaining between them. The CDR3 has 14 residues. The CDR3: CASSLAGPNQPQHF. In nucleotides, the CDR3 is TGTGCCAGCAGTTTAGCAGGCCCCAATCAGCCCCAGCATTTT.